A single sample gave rise to the 32 T cell receptor beta chains below, sequenced in a study of CD4 T cells in relation to SARS-CoV-2 and coronaviruses. The assay was immunoSEQ multiplex PCR, and TCRdb's table has in-frame clones only and misses some. The sample carries about 56,000 clones, about 91% recorded once. Sequenced input: naive CD4+ T cells from PBMCs. Subset specified: naive CD4+ T cells isolated by negative enrichment. The receptors stem from an adult with COVID-19.

This clone was detected a few times. The V gene is TRBV30, the J gene TRBJ1-1; D is uncertain. The germline V gene has CDR1 GTSNPN and CDR2 SVGIG (reference sequence). CDR3 length: 12 residues. Trimming pared 0 bases from V and 8 bases from J, leaving 10 bases between. The CDR3 coding sequence is TGTGCCTGGAGTGTGGCCCCAAGGGAAGCTTTCTTT. Protein: CAWSVAPREAFF. Together with reference TRBV30 and TRBJ1-1, the CDR3 gives the full variable domain: SQTIHQWPATLVQPVGSPLSLECTVEGTSNPNLYWYRQAAGRGLQLLFYSVGIGQISSEVPQNLSASRPQDRQFILSSKKLLLSDSGFYLCAWSVAPREAFFGQGTRLTVV.

The gene calls are TRBV5-4 and TRBJ2-5; 7 bases agree with TRBD1. The CDR3 contains 15 residues. V lost 4 bases to trimming and J lost 3 bases; unmatched junction nucleotides: 9. The germline CDR1 and CDR2 sequences are SGHNT and YYREEE (reference sequence). Written as DNA, the CDR3 is TGTGCCAGCAGCCTTACAGGGGTTGTAAAAGAGACCCAGTACTTC. Protein product: CASSLTGVVKETQYF.

J is TRBJ1-3 and V is TRBV30, with 9 bases fitting TRBD1. Germline V gene sequence: CDR1 GTSNPN, CDR2 SVGIG (reference sequence). J lost 0 bases, V lost 3 bases, and 9 bases had no gene match. This CDR3 contains 17 residues. The DNA of the CDR3 is TGTGCCTGGAGCACAGGGGGCAGCTACTTCTCTGGAAACACCATATATTTT. It is translated as CAWSTGGSYFSGNTIYF.

The gene calls are TRBV2 and TRBJ2-6; D is unclear. The CDR3 is 14 residues long. V was clipped by 6 bases and J by 0 bases, with 6 bases between them. CDR1 and CDR2 from the germline V gene are SNHLY and FYNNEI. The chain's CDR3 is CASSPISGANVLTF. CDR3 nucleotides: TGTGCCAGCAGCCCTATCTCTGGGGCCAACGTCCTGACTTTC.

This rearrangement joins TRBV12-3 or TRBV12-4 to TRBJ2-3; the D gene is possibly TRBD1 (5 bases). Deletions cut 5 bases from V and 8 bases from J, with 8 bases between. There are 11 residues in the CDR3. DNA for the CDR3: TGTGCCAGCAGTGATAGGGGTACGCAGTATTTT. Translated, it gives CASSDRGTQYF.

This chain joins TRBV11-2 and TRBJ2-7; D assignment may be TRBD1 or TRBD2 (5 bases each). Germline-derived CDR1 and CDR2 are SGHAT and FQNNGV. With 5 bases removed from V and 0 bases from J, the gap between germline ends came to 17 bases. The CDR3 runs to 16 residues. CDR3 coding DNA: TGTGCCAGCAGCACCAGGGCCGAGGGGTTCTCCTACGAGCAGTACTTC. Translation: CASSTRAEGFSYEQYF.

This chain links TRBV7-2 with TRBJ2-5, with D possibly being TRBD1 or TRBD2 (5 bases each). The germline CDR1 and CDR2 sequences are SGHTA and FQGNSA. Between the trimmed V and J ends, which lost 1 base and 0 bases, there was a span of 9 bases. CDR3 length equals 15 residues. Here the CDR3 DNA reads TGTGCCAGCAGCTTAGGGGGGTGGTACCAAGAGACCCAGTACTTC. Residues: CASSLGGWYQETQYF.

This clone appeared a single time. The chain has TRBV27 and TRBJ2-1; a possible D gene is TRBD2 (6 bases). CDR3 size: 15 residues. Per germline, CDR1 MNHEY and CDR2 SMNVEV (reference sequence). Trimming took off 4 bases at V and 6 bases at J, with 16 bases between the two ends. This CDR3 reads CASSSQRLVSNEQFF. In nucleotides, the CDR3 is TGTGCCAGCAGTTCGCAAAGACTAGTTAGCAATGAGCAGTTCTTC.

V gene TRBV28 combines with J gene TRBJ2-3; 9 bases align to TRBD2. V shed 4 bases, J shed 2 bases, and the junction held 19 bases outside the gene matches. CDR3 length: 20 residues. Germline V gene sequence: CDR1 MDHEN, CDR2 SYDVKM. CDR3 sequence reads: CASSSLGAGGIPLITDTQYF. In DNA form, the CDR3 reads TGTGCCAGCAGTTCCTTGGGCGCGGGAGGGATCCCCTTGATCACAGATACGCAGTATTTT.

This clone was detected only a few times. The J gene is TRBJ2-2, the V gene TRBV7-3; tentative D call: TRBD1 (5 bases). The CDR3 length is 15 residues. The V gene's germline CDR1 is SGHTA and CDR2 FQGTGA. V lost 2 bases and J lost 2, with 9 bases in between. CDR3 loop: CASSLGAANTGELFF. CDR3 in DNA: TGTGCCAGCAGCTTAGGGGCGGCAAACACCGGGGAGCTGTTTTTT.

The chain combines TRBV5-1 with TRBJ2-7; 12 bases line up with TRBD1. This CDR3 region has 16 residues. Germline CDR1 reads SGHRS; CDR2 reads YFSETQ. V shed 0 bases, J shed 5 bases, and the junction held 6 bases outside the gene matches. CDR3 residues: CASSLASGQGAHEQYF. For the CDR3, the DNA is TGCGCCAGCAGCTTGGCCTCGGGACAGGGGGCGCACGAGCAGTACTTC.

The CDR3 loop is CAWSQGGDTEAFF. The CDR3 DNA reads as TGTGCCTGGAGTCAAGGGGGCGATACTGAAGCTTTCTTT. This sequence joins TRBV30 and TRBJ1-1; 7 nucleotides align to TRBD1. The germline V gene encodes CDR1 GTSNPN and CDR2 SVGIG (reference sequence). Losses at the gene ends were 2 bases for V and 5 bases for J; bases not matched to a gene: 5. CDR3 length: 13 residues.

The chain recombines TRBV5-1 with TRBJ2-7, with 10 bases that match TRBD1. From germline, CDR1 is SGHRS and CDR2 YFSETQ. J was trimmed by 7 bases and V by 0 bases; bases with no gene match: 7. The CDR3 consists of 15 residues. CDR3 amino acids: CASSLDPGQGTEQYF. In DNA, the CDR3 is TGCGCCAGCAGCTTGGATCCGGGACAGGGGACAGAGCAGTACTTC.

The gene calls are TRBV12-3 or TRBV12-4 and TRBJ2-1; D remains ambiguous. V lost 0 bases and J 2 bases, leaving 2 bases between the germline ends. CDR3 length: 13 residues. In DNA, the CDR3 is TGTGCCAGCAGTTTAGCTCCCTACAATGAGCAGTTCTTC. Amino acids: CASSLAPYNEQFF.

This clone has only one observation. The J gene is TRBJ1-2, the V gene TRBV18; the match to TRBD1 covers 8 bases. This CDR3 has 14 amino acids. The V segment lost 2 bases and the J segment 6 bases; nucleotides outside the gene matches: 5. Germline V gene data show CDR1 as KGHSH and CDR2 as LQKENI. The CDR3, as DNA: TGTGCCAGCTCACCAGCGGACAGGGCTCATGGCTACACCTTC. This codes for CASSPADRAHGYTF.

This clone has more than one count but fewer than ten. The chain recombines TRBV3-1 (or the pseudogene TRBV3-2) with TRBJ1-1; D may be TRBD1 (6 bases). Germline-derived CDR1 and CDR2 are LGHDT and YNNKEL (reference sequence). The CDR3 runs to 14 residues. V lost 2 bases to trimming and J lost 5 bases, with 12 bases between them. The CDR3 spells CASSQSRGGTEAFF. The CDR3 DNA follows: TGTGCCAGCAGCCAAAGCAGGGGAGGGACTGAAGCTTTCTTT.

This chain links TRBV27 with TRBJ1-6; no firm D call. The CDR3 loop spans 12 amino acids. Germline assignment: CDR1 MNHEY and CDR2 SMNVEV (reference sequence). V lost 4 bases to trimming and J lost 9 bases, with 7 bases between them. CDR3 residues: CASSSGVSPLHF. CDR3 in DNA: TGTGCCAGCAGTTCTGGGGTTTCACCCCTCCACTTT.

CDR3: CASSPDAGGRAYEQYF. The CDR3 region has the DNA TGTGCCAGCAGCCCCGACGCAGGGGGCCGAGCCTACGAGCAGTACTTC. The chain employs TRBV5-5 and TRBJ2-7; 8 bases match TRBD1. The germline V gene has CDR1 SGHKS and CDR2 YYEKEE (reference sequence). V shed 4 bases, J shed 2 bases, and the junction held 11 bases outside the gene matches. The CDR3 contains 16 residues.

This chain connects TRBV3-1 (or the pseudogene TRBV3-2) to TRBJ1-1; no clear D gene. V was trimmed by 4 bases and J by 4 bases, leaving 10 bases between them. Germline V lookup: CDR1 LGHDT, CDR2 YNNKEL (reference sequence). The CDR3 extends over 13 amino acids. DNA of the CDR3: TGTGCCAGCAGCCTGAAAGGGAGCACTGAAGCTTTCTTT. Translating it yields CASSLKGSTEAFF.

V is TRBV7-7 and J is TRBJ2-7; D is undetermined. Trimming removed 5 bases from V and 2 bases from J, with 16 bases in between. There are 15 residues in the CDR3. The germline V gene encodes CDR1 SSHAT and CDR2 FNYEAQ (reference sequence). Here the CDR3 reads CASSLERRFTYEQYF. The DNA of the CDR3 is TGTGCCAGCAGCCTGGAGAGGCGTTTTACCTACGAGCAGTACTTC.

The chain carries TRBV30 and TRBJ2-5; 15 nucleotides agree with TRBD2. V shed 4 bases and J 4 bases; nucleotides not matched to a gene: 10. The CDR3 spans 17 residues. Germline V lookup: CDR1 GTSNPN, CDR2 SVGIG (reference sequence). The CDR3 DNA sequence: TGTGCCTGGAATCCCCGGACTAGCGGGAGGGCCCTAGAGACCCAGTACTTC. Protein: CAWNPRTSGRALETQYF. Full variable domain (rest looked up from reference TRBV30 and TRBJ2-5): SQTIHQWPATLVQPVGSPLSLECTVEGTSNPNLYWYRQAAGRGLQLLFYSVGIGQISSEVPQNLSASRPQDRQFILSSKKLLLSDSGFYLCAWNPRTSGRALETQYFGPGTRLLVL.

The V and J genes are TRBV10-3 and TRBJ1-2, with D maybe TRBD1 (5 bases). The V gene's germline CDR1 is ENHRY and CDR2 SYGVKD. V gave up 0 bases and J gave up 4 bases, with 12 bases separating them. The CDR3 extends over 15 amino acids. The CDR3 loop reads CAISESGGLGYGYTF. DNA of the CDR3: TGTGCCATCAGTGAGTCGGGGGGATTAGGCTATGGCTACACCTTC.

This clone appeared a single time. The chain carries TRBV24-1 and TRBJ2-3; D is ambiguous. V lost 2 bases to trimming and J lost 7 bases, with 9 bases between them. The germline gives CDR1 KGHDR, CDR2 SFDVKD. The CDR3 extends over 13 amino acids. CDR3: CATSDYGVHTQYF. The CDR3, as DNA: TGTGCCACCAGTGATTATGGTGTCCATACGCAGTATTTT.

This chain joins TRBV2 and TRBJ1-5, with 7 bases aligning to TRBD1. The CDR3 length is 14 residues. From germline, CDR1 is SNHLY and CDR2 FYNNEI. With 6 bases clipped from V and 3 bases from J, the junction kept 5 bases outside the gene matches. The CDR3 reads CASSGQADNQPQHF. DNA for the CDR3: TGTGCCAGCAGCGGACAGGCGGACAATCAGCCCCAGCATTTT. Based on the CDR3 plus reference TRBV2 and TRBJ1-5, the full variable domain is EPEVTQTPSHQVTQMGQEVILRCVPISNHLYFYWYRQILGQKVEFLVSFYNNEISEKSEIFDDQFSVERPDGSNFTLKIRSTKLEDSAMYFCASSGQADNQPQHFGDGTRLSIL.

J is TRBJ1-5 and V is TRBV12-3 or TRBV12-4; D gene ambiguous. The ends were cut back, 5 bases at V and 8 bases at J, with 10 bases in the middle. The CDR3 spans 12 residues. The CDR3 loop is CASSDIGEPQHF. The DNA for the CDR3 is TGTGCCAGCAGTGACATTGGGGAGCCCCAGCATTTT.

The chain joins TRBV6-5 to TRBJ1-5; 8 nucleotides line up with TRBD1. V trimming: 7 bases; J trimming: 3 bases; junction bases outside the gene matches: 8. The CDR3 runs 15 residues. The V gene's germline CDR1 is MNHEY and CDR2 SVGAGI. The CDR3 DNA sequence: TGTGCCAGCACCGGACAGGGCGCTATCAATCAGCCCCAGCATTTT. It is translated as CASTGQGAINQPQHF.

This sequence joins TRBV30 and TRBJ1-2, with 7 bases aligning to TRBD1. CDR3 length equals 16 residues. With 0 bases clipped from V and 7 bases from J, the junction kept 14 bases outside the gene matches. The germline CDR1 and CDR2 sequences are GTSNPN and SVGIG (reference sequence). Here the CDR3 reads CAWSVSLTGPTSGYTF. CDR3 DNA: TGTGCCTGGAGTGTCTCCTTGACAGGGCCCACGTCTGGCTACACCTTC.

The chain combines TRBV18 with TRBJ2-6; TRBD2 matches 11 bases. The V and J ends lost 1 base and 0 bases, in that order; junction bases with no gene match: 14. CDR3 length: 22 amino acids. Germline V gene sequence: CDR1 KGHSH, CDR2 LQKENI. CDR3 in DNA: TGTGCCAGCTCACCACTAGCGGGAGGGGTAGGCTGGTCCAACTCTGGGGCCAACGTCCTGACTTTC. This encodes CASSPLAGGVGWSNSGANVLTF.

This chain connects TRBV19 to TRBJ2-1, with unresolved D. With 3 bases removed from V and 5 bases from J, the gap between germline ends came to 14 bases. CDR3 length: 15 amino acids. The germline V gene has CDR1 LNHDA and CDR2 SQIVND (reference sequence). The CDR3 region is CASSIGKNRHNEQFF. The CDR3 nucleotides read TGTGCCAGTAGTATTGGGAAGAACCGCCACAATGAGCAGTTCTTC.

This chain uses TRBV20-1 with TRBJ1-3; D is unclear. Between the trimmed V and J ends, which lost 3 bases and 1 base, there was a span of 10 bases. The CDR3 contains 14 residues. The V gene's germline CDR1 is DFQATT and CDR2 SNEGSKA (reference sequence). CDR3 sequence reads: CSASATTSGNTIYF. The CDR3 region has the DNA TGCAGTGCTAGTGCGACTACATCTGGAAACACCATATATTTT.

This rearrangement joins TRBV4-1 to TRBJ2-1; 7 bases agree with TRBD2. Trimming removed 0 bases from V and 3 bases from J; junction bases left unmatched: 8. The length of the CDR3 is 17 residues. Looked up from germline, CDR1 is MGHRA and CDR2 is YSYEKL. This CDR3 reads CASSQDELANVYNEQFF. The CDR3 DNA sequence: TGCGCCAGCAGCCAAGACGAACTAGCGAATGTCTACAATGAGCAGTTCTTC.

This chain uses TRBV18 with TRBJ2-5; D is perhaps TRBD2 (5 bases). CDR1 and CDR2 (germline): KGHSH, LQKENI. V was cut by 2 bases and J by 5 bases, with 18 bases left in between. The CDR3 has 16 residues. The CDR3 loop is CASSPSLAAGVETQYF. Here the CDR3 DNA reads TGTGCCAGCTCACCAAGCCTAGCAGCCGGAGTGGAGACCCAGTACTTC.